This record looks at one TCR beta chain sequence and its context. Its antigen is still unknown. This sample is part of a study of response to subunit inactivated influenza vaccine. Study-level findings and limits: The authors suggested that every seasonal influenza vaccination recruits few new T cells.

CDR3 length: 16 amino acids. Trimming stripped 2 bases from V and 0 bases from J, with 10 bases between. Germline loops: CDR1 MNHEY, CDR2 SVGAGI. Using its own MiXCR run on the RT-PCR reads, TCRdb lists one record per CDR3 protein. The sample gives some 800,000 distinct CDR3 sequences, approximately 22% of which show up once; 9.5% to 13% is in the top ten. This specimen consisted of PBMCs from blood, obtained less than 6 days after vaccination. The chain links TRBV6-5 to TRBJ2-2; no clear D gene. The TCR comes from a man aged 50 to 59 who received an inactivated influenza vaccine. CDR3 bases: TGTGCCAGCAGTTACGCTCCTACTTCGAACACCGGGGAGCTGTTTTTT. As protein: CASSYAPTSNTGELFF.